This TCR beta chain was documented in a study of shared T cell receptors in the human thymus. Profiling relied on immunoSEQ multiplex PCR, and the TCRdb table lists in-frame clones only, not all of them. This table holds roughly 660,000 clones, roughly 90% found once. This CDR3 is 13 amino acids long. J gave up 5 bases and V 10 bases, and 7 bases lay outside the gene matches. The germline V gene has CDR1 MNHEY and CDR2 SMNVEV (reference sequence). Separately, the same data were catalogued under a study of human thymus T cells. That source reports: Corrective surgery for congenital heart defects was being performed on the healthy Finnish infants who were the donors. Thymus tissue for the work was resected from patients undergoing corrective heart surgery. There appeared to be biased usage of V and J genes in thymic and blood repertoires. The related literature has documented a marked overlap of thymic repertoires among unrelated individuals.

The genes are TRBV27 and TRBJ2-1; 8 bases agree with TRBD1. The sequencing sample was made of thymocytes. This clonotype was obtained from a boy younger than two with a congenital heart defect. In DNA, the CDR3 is TGTGCCATACGACAGGGGTCCCACAATGAGCAGTTCTTC. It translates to CAIRQGSHNEQFF.